The 19 T cell receptor beta chains given below trace back to one sample, sequenced in a study of beta chain features in type 1 diabetes. cDNA synthesis used the whole RNA isolate, giving expressed TCRB sequences. Using immunoSEQ multiplex PCR, the repertoire was profiled, and TCRdb retains in-frame clones only, with some absent. The data contain 130,000 or so clones, about a sixth of them singletons. Whole-study findings and limits: Type 1 diabetes patients had moderately but significantly shorter TCRB CDR3s in all four CD4+ subsets.

These TCRs are of unknown antigen specificity. Specimen: central memory CD4+ T cells from blood. Receptors originate from a man under 40 with type 1 diabetes.

The rearrangement uses TRBV29-1 and TRBJ2-5, with D possibly TRBD1 on 6 matching bases. The germline CDR1 and CDR2 sequences are SQVTM and ANQGSEA. Trimming took off 7 bases at V and 11 bases at J, with 23 bases between the two ends. The CDR3 contains 13 residues. The CDR3 reads CSGKTGPPGEQYF. The CDR3 DNA sequence: TGCAGCGGTAAGACAGGCCCGCCTGGGGAGCAGTACTTC. Variable domain in full (rest from reference TRBV29-1 and TRBJ2-5): SAVISQKPSRDICQRGTSLTIQCQVDSQVTMMFWYRQQPGQSLTLIATANQGSEATYESGFVIDKFPISRPNLTFSTLTVSNMSPEDSSIYLCSGKTGPPGEQYFGPGTRLLVL.

This clone was seen more than once but under ten times. J is TRBJ2-5 and V is TRBV5-6, with a tentative D call TRBD1 (6 bases). Trimming shortened V by 3 bases and J by 2 bases, and 17 bases separated the two germline ends. Per the germline V gene, CDR1 is SGHDT and CDR2 is YYEEEE. CDR3 length equals 16 residues. The CDR3 nucleotides read TGTGCCAGCAGCTCTCCCTGGGGGCGCGGGCAAGAGACCCAGTACTTC. Encoded protein: CASSSPWGRGQETQYF.

V is TRBV29-1 and J is TRBJ2-1; 11 bases are a match to TRBD1. Losses at the gene ends were 6 bases for V and 5 bases for J; bases not matched to a gene: 3. CDR3 length equals 13 residues. Germline CDR1 is SQVTM and CDR2 is ANQGSEA. CDR3 sequence: CSVDRGLDNEQFF. The CDR3 DNA follows: TGCAGCGTGGACAGGGGGCTCGACAATGAGCAGTTCTTC.

This clone was seen more than once but under ten times. The rearrangement joins TRBV28 to TRBJ2-4, with 8 bases lining up with TRBD1. The CDR3 sequence is 16 residues long. V lost 3 bases, J lost 7 bases, and 11 bases stayed unmatched. Germline V gives CDR1 MDHEN, CDR2 SYDVKM. CDR3 loop: CASSLPGGASRNIQYF. The CDR3 coding sequence is TGTGCCAGCAGTTTGCCAGGGGGCGCATCTCGGAACATTCAGTACTTC.

The chain couples TRBV28 to TRBJ1-3; the match to TRBD1 covers 8 bases. This CDR3 region has 19 residues. Germline trimming cut 6 bases from V and 2 bases from J; bases unmatched to any gene: 18. Per the germline V gene, CDR1 is MDHEN and CDR2 is SYDVKM. DNA for the CDR3: TGTGCCAGCAGCGATAGACAGGGGCGCTCCTTTAGACCTGGAAACACCATATATTTT. Translated, it gives CASSDRQGRSFRPGNTIYF.

This clone was detected once. This sequence joins TRBV27 and TRBJ2-5; tentatively, D is TRBD1 (5 bases). CDR3 size: 15 residues. Germline CDR1 is MNHEY and CDR2 is SMNVEV (reference sequence). Deletions cut 8 bases from V and 1 base from J, with 17 bases between. CDR3 loop: CASSSGSAFQETQYF. The CDR3, as DNA: TGTGCCAGCTCCTCAGGGTCCGCATTCCAAGAGACCCAGTACTTC.

V gene TRBV6-1 combines with J gene TRBJ2-3, with TRBD2 matching 8 bases. Germline assignment: CDR1 MNHNS and CDR2 SASEGT. The CDR3 extends over 13 amino acids. Germline trimming cut 7 bases from V and 1 base from J; bases unmatched to any gene: 1. For the CDR3, the DNA is TGTGCCAGCAAACTAGCGGGCACAGATACGCAGTATTTT. Translated: CASKLAGTDTQYF.

This sequence joins TRBV4-2 and TRBJ2-1; D unresolved. Trimming took off 0 bases at V and 6 bases at J, with 6 bases between the two ends. CDR3 size: 13 residues. CDR1 is LGHNA, CDR2 YNFKEQ, per germline. In nucleotides, the CDR3 is TGTGCCAGCAGCCAAGATTTCCCCAATGAGCAGTTCTTC. Its translation: CASSQDFPNEQFF.

The chain uses TRBV13 and TRBJ2-1; 9 bases match TRBD2. Losses at the gene ends were 5 bases for V and 3 bases for J; bases not matched to a gene: 5. The V gene's germline CDR1 is PRHDT and CDR2 FYEKMQ (reference sequence). The CDR3 consists of 15 residues. CDR3 nucleotide sequence: TGTGCCAGCAGCCCCGGGACTAGCCGCTACAATGAGCAGTTCTTC. Translating gives CASSPGTSRYNEQFF.

Of note for this clone: The junction shows a germline mismatch at one end, possibly a read error. Distinct nucleotide sequences in the sample also encode this CDR3. The chain joins TRBV28 to TRBJ1-6, with D unclear. The CDR3 extends over 12 amino acids. The V gene's germline CDR1 is MDHEN and CDR2 SYDVKM. DNA for the CDR3: TGTGCCAGCCGGGGTTATAATTCACCACTCCACTTT. Its protein product is CASRGYNSPLHF. Together with reference TRBV28 and TRBJ1-6, the CDR3 gives the full variable domain: DVKVTQSSRYLVKRTGEKVFLECVQDMDHENMFWYRQDPGLGLRLIYFSYDVKMKEKGDIPEGYSVSREKKERFSLILESASTNQTSMYLCASRGYNSPLHFGNGTRLTVT.

The rearrangement joins TRBV19 to TRBJ1-6, with D possibly matching TRBD1 (5 bases). The CDR3 contains 13 residues. V was pared by 4 bases and J by 15 bases, with 16 bases between. Germline CDR1 and CDR2: LNHDA and SQIVND (reference sequence). The CDR3 here is CASSKRTREGLHF. CDR3 coding DNA: TGTGCCAGTAGTAAACGGACCAGGGAGGGCCTCCACTTT. The complete variable domain, with remaining parts taken from reference TRBV19 and TRBJ1-6, reads DGGITQSPKYLFRKEGQNVTLSCEQNLNHDAMYWYRQDPGQGLRLIYYSQIVNDFQKGDIAEGYSVSREKKESFPLTVTSAQKNPTAFYLCASSKRTREGLHFGNGTRLTVT.

A word on this clone: Additional DNA sequences in this sample encode the identical CDR3. The chain has TRBV7-2 and TRBJ2-2; D is possibly TRBD1 (6 bases). V lost 5 bases and J lost 5, with 24 bases in between. This CDR3 comprises 18 residues. CDR1 and CDR2 from the germline V gene are SGHTA and FQGNSA. CDR3 region: CASSPSHSTAQGTGELFF. CDR3 coding DNA: TGTGCCAGCAGCCCTTCCCATTCGACTGCCCAGGGGACCGGGGAGCTGTTTTTT.

In DNA form, the CDR3 reads TGTGCCATCGGCAAAGGGGAGAATTCACCCCTCCACTTT. Its protein is CAIGKGENSPLHF. The rearrangement joins TRBV10-3 to TRBJ1-6; weak D call: TRBD1 (5 bases). Between the trimmed V and J ends, which lost 8 bases and 7 bases, there was a span of 12 bases. CDR1 is ENHRY, CDR2 SYGVKD, per germline. This CDR3 contains 13 residues.

The V and J genes are TRBV5-1 and TRBJ2-3; 10 nucleotides agree with TRBD1. The CDR3 contains 17 residues. Germline CDR1 SGHRS, CDR2 YFSETQ. Unmatched junction bases numbered 7, after V lost 1 base and J lost 2 bases. The CDR3 loop is CASSLTWDRGPTDTQYF. In DNA, the CDR3 is TGCGCCAGCAGCTTGACTTGGGACAGGGGACCCACAGATACGCAGTATTTT. The full variable domain, rest sourced from reference TRBV5-1 and TRBJ2-3, is KAGVTQTPRYLIKTRGQQVTLSCSPISGHRSVSWYQQTPGQGLQFLFEYFSETQRNKGNFPGRFSGRQFSNSRSEMNVSTLELGDSALYLCASSLTWDRGPTDTQYFGPGTRLTVL.

This clone appeared a few times. The J gene is TRBJ2-1, the V gene TRBV20-1; D is undetermined. The CDR3 covers 11 residues. Germline CDR1 is DFQATT and CDR2 is SNEGSKA (reference sequence). Trimming took 3 bases from V and 4 from J, leaving 4 bases between them. CDR3 loop: CSARKYNEQFF. The CDR3 DNA follows: TGCAGTGCTAGGAAATACAATGAGCAGTTCTTC.

This clone turned up a few times. A far larger clone is one nucleotide away, so this likely arose from a read error. The rearrangement joins TRBV7-6 to TRBJ2-7, with 7 bases that match TRBD1. Germline V gene data show CDR1 as SGHVS and CDR2 as FNYEAQ. The V gene end was trimmed by 5 bases and the J gene end by 2 bases; junction bases not matched to a gene: 3. The CDR3 sequence is 13 residues long. Here the CDR3 reads CASSGGQTYEQYF. CDR3 bases: TGTGCCAGCAGCGGGGGACAGACCTACGAGCAGTACTTC.

The J gene is TRBJ2-1, the V gene TRBV4-3, with 7 bases fitting TRBD2. J was trimmed by 4 bases and V by 1 base; bases with no gene match: 13. Germline CDR1 LGHNA, CDR2 YSLEER. This CDR3 has 18 residues. This CDR3 is CASSQAPVASGPYNEQFF. Written as DNA, the CDR3 is TGCGCCAGCAGCCAAGCCCCCGTGGCTAGCGGACCTTACAATGAGCAGTTCTTC.

Remarks on this clone: A far larger clone lies a single base away; this is likely a read error. The chain links TRBV7-2 to TRBJ1-1, with TRBD1 as a possible D gene (6 bases). V was pared by 5 bases and J by 4 bases, with 17 bases between. Germline CDR1 reads SGHTA; CDR2 reads FQGNSA. This CDR3 region has 15 residues. CDR3 nucleotide sequence: TGTGCCAGCAGCCTGGGACAATCCGACGCCACTGAAGCTTTCTTT. It encodes CASSLGQSDATEAFF.

This chain uses TRBV5-1 with TRBJ2-7; TRBD1 aligns across 7 bases. Germline values: CDR1 SGHRS, CDR2 YFSETQ. This CDR3 contains 15 residues. V was clipped by 4 bases and J by 5 bases; unmatched bases: 12. Written as DNA, the CDR3 is TGCGCCAGCAGCCTCACGCTTTCAACAGGGGACGAGCAGTACTTC. Amino acids: CASSLTLSTGDEQYF.